Listed below are T cell receptor beta chains from one sample, sequenced in a study of blood T cell repertoires in COVID-19. The method was immunoSEQ multiplex PCR; TCRdb's version includes in-frame clones alone and lacks a portion of them. This sample has about 74,000 clones, with 80% to 85% found just once. Sequencing was carried out using peripheral blood. The receptor set was obtained from a man in his fifties with active COVID-19. Both conserved end residues are part of each CDR3. The D gene is left open where the match is weak. Only part of the rows carry a size: once, few, many, or a class if the clone is expanded.

size: NA; J: TRBJ1-5; V: TRBV6-6; D: TRBD1; CDR3: CASTHRDRHQPQHF; DNA: TGTGCCAGCACCCATCGGGACAGACATCAGCCCCAGCATTTT
size: NA; J: TRBJ2-1; V: TRBV18; D: TRBD1; CDR3: CASSPGQVTYNEQFF; DNA: TGTGCCAGCTCACCGGGACAGGTTACCTACAATGAGCAGTTCTTC
size: once; J: TRBJ1-2; V: TRBV5-5; D: NA; CDR3: CASSVRQEAYGYTF; DNA: TGTGCCAGCAGCGTGAGACAGGAAGCTTATGGCTACACCTTC
size: NA; J: TRBJ1-4; V: TRBV9; D: TRBD1; CDR3: CASSPGTGDEKLFF; DNA: TGTGCCAGCAGCCCGGGGACAGGGGATGAAAAACTGTTTTTT
size: NA; J: TRBJ2-5; V: TRBV2; D: TRBD2; CDR3: CASSEGGLAGGTQYF; DNA: TGTGCCAGCAGTGAAGGGGGGCTAGCGGGCGGGACCCAGTACTTC
size: NA; J: TRBJ1-6; V: TRBV25-1; D: NA; CDR3: CASSDSGSSSYNSPLHF; DNA: TGTGCCAGCAGTGATAGCGGCTCAAGCTCCTATAATTCACCCCTCCACTTT
size: NA; J: TRBJ1-5; V: TRBV7-8; D: NA; CDR3: CASSPGGNQPQHF; DNA: TGTGCCAGCAGCCCCGGCGGAAATCAGCCCCAGCATTTT
size: NA; J: TRBJ2-7; V: TRBV29-1; D: TRBD2; CDR3: CSVGSGGVYEQYF; DNA: TGCAGCGTCGGTAGCGGGGGGGTCTACGAGCAGTACTTC
size: NA; J: TRBJ1-6; V: TRBV30; D: NA; CDR3: CAWSERSPLHF; DNA: TGTGCCTGGAGTGAGAGGTCACCCCTCCACTTT
size: once; J: TRBJ2-5; V: TRBV7-9; D: TRBD2; CDR3: CASSSRLAGAQETQYF; DNA: TGTGCCAGCAGCTCAAGACTAGCGGGAGCGCAAGAGACCCAGTACTTC
size: NA; J: TRBJ2-6; V: TRBV19; D: NA; CDR3: CASRRQQYGANVLTF; DNA: TGTGCCAGCCGGAGACAGCAGTACGGGGCCAACGTCCTGACTTTC
size: once; J: TRBJ2-2; V: TRBV5-1; D: TRBD2; CDR3: CASSSGTSGPGELFF; DNA: TGCGCCAGCAGCTCAGGGACTAGCGGGCCCGGGGAGCTGTTTTTT
size: NA; J: TRBJ2-1; V: TRBV14; D: TRBD2; CDR3: CASSQVPLAASEQFF; DNA: TGTGCCAGCAGCCAAGTACCACTAGCGGCGAGTGAGCAGTTCTTC
size: NA; J: TRBJ2-5; V: TRBV7-6; D: TRBD1; CDR3: CASSLQQGAVETQYF; DNA: TGTGCCAGCAGCTTACAACAGGGGGCTGTGGAGACCCAGTACTTC
size: NA; J: TRBJ2-3; V: TRBV7-2; D: TRBD2; CDR3: CASSLRTSQDRQYF; DNA: TGTGCCAGCAGCTTACGGACTAGTCAAGACAGACAGTATTTT